Shown below are 17 T cell receptor beta chains from a single sample sequenced in a study of molecular identifiers for immune sequencing clone quantification. TCRdb redid the calling of the PCR reads with MiXCR, one entry per CDR3 protein. Here the sample spans some 100,000 distinct CDR3 sequences, around 17% being singletons. Sequencing used naive CD8+ T cells from blood, with Jurkat cell RNA spiked in. The subset: FACS-sorted CD8+CD4-CCR7+CD45RA+ naive T cells. All receptors derive from a human donor in good health. Some libraries in this study had Jurkat cell RNA spiked in.

This clonotype was observed a handful of times. Possible read error: a much larger clone is one base away. The V call is TRBV5-3, the J call TRBJ1-2; 11 bases are shared with TRBD1. TRBV5-3 is an ORF, with its function uncertain. This CDR3 region has 18 residues. The CDR3 sequence is CGSSRPPGQGVINYGYTF. CDR3 bases: TGTGGCAGCAGCCGACCCCCGGGACAGGGGGTGATTAACTATGGCTACACCTTC.

This clonotype was seen repeatedly, ten times or more. The chain uses TRBV25-1 and TRBJ2-7, with 9 nucleotides matching TRBD2. The CDR3 contains 15 residues. Germline V gene lookup returns CDR1 MGHDK and CDR2 SYGVNS. Trimming at V came to 6 bases and at J to 4 bases, leaving 10 bases not matched to a gene. The CDR3 nucleotides read TGTGCCAGCAGCCACACCGGGACTAGCTGGTACGAGCAGTACTTC. Its protein is CASSHTGTSWYEQYF.

The sample holds a few counts of this clonotype. A much larger clone differs by one base, so this may be a read error. The chain uses TRBV28 and TRBJ2-7, with unresolved D. Germline CDR1 MDHEN, CDR2 SYDVKM. The CDR3 sequence is 10 residues long. CDR3: CASSSNEPYF. Written as DNA, the CDR3 is TGTGCCAGCAGTTCGAACGAGCCGTACTTC.

Concerning this clonotype: This may come from a read error, since a much larger clone is one base off. V usage is TRBV4-2 and J usage is TRBJ2-2; 8 bases are a match to TRBD1. The CDR3 loop spans 15 amino acids. Per the germline V gene, CDR1 is LGHNA and CDR2 is YNFKEQ. J lost 6 bases, V lost 0 bases, and 3 bases had no gene match. This chain's CDR3 is CASSQEQGDAGELFF. CDR3 DNA sequence: TGTGCCAGCAGCCAAGAACAGGGGGACGCCGGGGAGCTGTTTTTT.

There are many counts of this clonotype. This sequence joins TRBV4-3 and TRBJ2-3; tentative D call: TRBD2 (5 bases). The V gene's germline CDR1 is LGHNA and CDR2 YSLEER. The CDR3 contains 17 residues. The germline V and J ends were trimmed by 0 bases and 4 bases, with 17 bases remaining between them. DNA of the CDR3: TGCGCCAGCAGCCAAGAGGTAGCGCGGATTGTGCCAGATACGCAGTATTTT. This gives the protein CASSQEVARIVPDTQYF.

This clonotype was seen ten or more times. The genes are TRBV9 and TRBJ2-3; a weak D match, TRBD2 (6 bases). CDR1 SGDLS and CDR2 YYNGEE come from the germline V gene. Trimming took 2 bases from V and 4 from J, leaving 17 bases between them. The CDR3 consists of 16 residues. CDR3 region: CASSVDGGASADTQYF. CDR3 in DNA: TGTGCCAGCAGCGTGGACGGGGGAGCGTCGGCAGATACGCAGTATTTT.

This clonotype was detected many times. CDR3 coding DNA: TGTGCCAGCAGTGACAGGGGGCTTGCTTTCTTT. It is translated as CASSDRGLAFF. The chain couples TRBV6-4 to TRBJ1-1; 7 bases agree with TRBD1. The CDR3 spans 11 residues. V shed 2 bases and J 11 bases; nucleotides not matched to a gene: 2. The germline V gene has CDR1 MRHNA and CDR2 SNTAGT.

This clonotype has more than one count but fewer than ten. Since a much larger clone is just one base distant, this may be a read error. The chain combines TRBV11-2 with TRBJ1-5, with a weak D call TRBD1 (5 bases). This CDR3 is 13 amino acids long. Germline CDR1 reads SGHAT; CDR2 reads FQNNGV. This chain's CDR3 is CASSLGGYQPRHF. CDR3 coding DNA: TGTGCCAGCAGCTTAGGGGGGTATCAGCCCCGGCATTTT. The full variable domain, its missing parts supplied by reference TRBV11-2 and TRBJ1-5, is EAGVAQSPRYKIIEKRQSVAFWCNPISGHATLYWYQQILGQGPKLLIQFQNNGVVDDSQLPKDRFSAERLKGVDSTLKIQPAKLEDSAVYLCASSLGGYQPRHFGDGTRLSIL.

At least ten counts were recorded for this clonotype. The V gene is TRBV13, the J gene TRBJ1-1; no clear D gene. Trimming cost V 3 bases and J 6 bases, with 8 bases left between them. Looked up from germline, CDR1 is PRHDT and CDR2 is FYEKMQ (reference sequence). The CDR3 runs 12 residues. The CDR3 DNA is TGTGCCAGCAGCTTGTACTTTTCTGAAGCTTTCTTT. It yields the protein CASSLYFSEAFF.

This clonotype was detected ten times or more. The chain employs TRBV20-1 and TRBJ2-7; TRBD2 might be the D (6 bases). Germline CDR1 is DFQATT and CDR2 is SNEGSKA (reference sequence). This CDR3 spans 14 amino acids. V lost 6 bases, J lost 3 bases, and 18 bases lay in between. For the CDR3, the DNA is TGCAGTGCAGACTTGGGACTTTCGAACTACGAGCAGTACTTC. Its protein is CSADLGLSNYEQYF.

This clonotype has a count of ten or more. The gene calls are TRBV29-1 and TRBJ2-3; 9 positions match TRBD2. The germline V gene has CDR1 SQVTM and CDR2 ANQGSEA. The CDR3 contains 14 residues. V lost 6 bases to trimming and J lost 5 bases; unmatched junction nucleotides: 9. The CDR3 DNA reads TGCAGCGTGAGGGCGGGGGGGACGATAGATACGCAGTATTTT. Its protein product is CSVRAGGTIDTQYF.

V and J are TRBV11-1 and TRBJ2-3; 9 bases align to TRBD1. The CDR3 has 15 amino acids. Germline-derived CDR1 and CDR2 are SGHAT and FQDESV (reference sequence). V gave up 3 bases and J gave up 4 bases; unmatched junction bases: 5. This chain's CDR3 is CASSFGTGSADTQYF. The CDR3 DNA sequence: TGTGCCAGCAGCTTCGGGACAGGGTCCGCAGATACGCAGTATTTT. Complete variable domain (other parts from reference TRBV11-1 and TRBJ2-3): EAEVAQSPRYKITEKSQAVAFWCDPISGHATLYWYRQILGQGPELLVQFQDESVVDDSQLPKDRFSAERLKGVDSTLKIQPAELGDSAMYLCASSFGTGSADTQYFGPGTRLTVL.

In its sample, this clonotype was seen many times. The genes are TRBV7-6 and TRBJ2-2, with 8 bases identical to TRBD1. Germline values: CDR1 SGHVS, CDR2 FNYEAQ. With V trimmed by 1 base and J by 6 bases, 13 bases remained unmatched. The CDR3 is 18 residues long. Here the CDR3 DNA reads TGTGCCAGCAGCTTAGTACCGGACAGGGCAATTACGCCCGGGGAGCTGTTTTTT. Its protein product is CASSLVPDRAITPGELFF.

In this sample, this clonotype turned up a few times. The chain carries TRBV6-2 or TRBV6-3 and TRBJ1-1; TRBD1 aligns across 9 bases. This CDR3 is 16 amino acids long. V trimming: 4 bases; J trimming: 6 bases; junction bases outside the gene matches: 12. The germline CDR1 and CDR2 sequences are MNHEY and SVGEGT. The CDR3 sequence is CASSLIGRQGVSEAFF. CDR3 DNA sequence: TGTGCCAGCAGTTTAATCGGGCGACAGGGGGTCTCTGAAGCTTTCTTT.

In its sample, this clonotype was seen many times. The chain recombines TRBV25-1 with TRBJ2-7, with D perhaps TRBD1 or TRBD2 (6 bases each). Per germline, CDR1 MGHDK and CDR2 SYGVNS. This CDR3 has 13 residues. Trimming took off 6 bases at V and 6 bases at J, with 15 bases between the two ends. The CDR3 nucleotides are TGTGCCAGCAGCGCGGGACATTTTTTCGAGCAGTACTTC. Translating gives CASSAGHFFEQYF.

This clonotype was detected many times. The chain links TRBV6-2 or TRBV6-3 to TRBJ2-5; maybe TRBD2 (5 bases). In germline, CDR1 is MNHEY, CDR2 SVGEGT. The CDR3 spans 16 residues. The V end was cut by 7 bases, the J end by 2 bases, with 20 bases between. The CDR3 nucleotides are TGTGCCAGCAACTCCGAGGAGGCTGTCCCACAAGAGACCCAGTACTTC. Amino acid sequence: CASNSEEAVPQETQYF.

This clonotype was seen ten or more times. This chain links TRBV29-1 with TRBJ2-3; 8 nucleotides agree with TRBD2. CDR1 and CDR2 from the germline V gene are SQVTM and ANQGSEA. J gave up 5 bases and V 7 bases, and 8 bases lay outside the gene matches. The CDR3 loop spans 13 amino acids. The CDR3 loop is CSADGGALDTQYF. Written as DNA, the CDR3 is TGCAGCGCCGACGGGGGGGCCCTAGATACGCAGTATTTT.